This TCR beta chain came from a study of T cells in tuberculosis. CDR1 SNHLY and CDR2 FYNNEI come from the germline V gene. V shed 5 bases, J shed 12 bases, and the junction held 20 bases outside the gene matches. The CDR3 is 18 residues long. Time point specified: new active TB diagnosis, blood taken before or within 7 days of starting treatment. This table comes from immunoSEQ multiplex PCR, and its TCRdb copy is limited to in-frame clones, with some not included. Of over 25,000 clones listed, around 90% are singletons. The sequence came from an adult with tuberculosis. Some clones in this sample may be carry-over from other donors' samples. The material was PBMCs, obtained at tuberculosis diagnosis. The V and J genes are TRBV2 and TRBJ2-1, with 12 bases aligning to TRBD2. The CDR3 bases are TGTGCCAGCAGTTATGGGTTTTGGGCTAGCGGGGGGGAATTAAGGCAGTTCTTC. Its protein product is CASSYGFWASGGELRQFF.